The 3 T cell receptor beta chains below all came from one sample that was sequenced in a study of T cell repertoires in cytomegalovirus infection (dated by TCRdb to between 2018 and 2021). Sequenced using an Illumina HiSeq 1500. TCRdb handled the public reads itself, with Q25 trimming in fastp and clone calling in MiXCR, and kept productive beta chains. Rows are combined by CDR3 protein, so each entry shows the most common genes and DNA. For this sample there are about 770,000 distinct CDR3 sequences; under 35% appear just once. Clones ranked in the top ten supply around 14% of the sample. This sample's treatment or condition label indicates: in vitro stimulation with specific CMV peptide epitopes to enrich CMV-specific T cells. Their target antigens are unknown. The sequences come from cultured CD8+ T cells from PBMCs, collected from culture after CMV antigen stimulation. The receptors here all came from a human donor in good health (CMV status not recorded). Some clones in this sample may be carry-over from other donors' samples.

This clonotype was observed a handful of times. The rearrangement joins TRBV2 to TRBJ1-2; the D is unclear. Trimming pared 5 bases from V and 7 bases from J, leaving 8 bases between. The CDR3 extends over 11 amino acids. From germline, CDR1 is SNHLY and CDR2 FYNNEI. DNA for the CDR3: TGTGCCAGCAGTCCACAGCGTGGCTACACCTTC. It yields the protein CASSPQRGYTF.

V usage is TRBV19 and J usage is TRBJ2-7, with 10 positions matching TRBD2. This CDR3 comprises 14 residues. V trimming: 5 bases; J trimming: 3 bases; junction bases outside the gene matches: 4. Germline V gives CDR1 LNHDA, CDR2 SQIVND (reference sequence). This CDR3 is CASSVSGGNYEQYF. CDR3 bases: TGTGCCAGTAGTGTTAGCGGGGGGAACTACGAGCAGTACTTC.

This clonotype was counted ten times or more. The chain carries TRBV7-8 and TRBJ2-2, with TRBD2 identical over 7 bases. The ends lost 0 bases at V and 2 bases at J; junction bases unmatched: 6. Germline CDR1 is SGHVS and CDR2 is FQNEAQ. The CDR3 is 17 residues long. The CDR3 loop reads CASSLAPSGGNTGELFF. The CDR3 DNA follows: TGTGCCAGCAGCTTAGCCCCCTCGGGGGGTAACACCGGGGAGCTGTTTTTT.